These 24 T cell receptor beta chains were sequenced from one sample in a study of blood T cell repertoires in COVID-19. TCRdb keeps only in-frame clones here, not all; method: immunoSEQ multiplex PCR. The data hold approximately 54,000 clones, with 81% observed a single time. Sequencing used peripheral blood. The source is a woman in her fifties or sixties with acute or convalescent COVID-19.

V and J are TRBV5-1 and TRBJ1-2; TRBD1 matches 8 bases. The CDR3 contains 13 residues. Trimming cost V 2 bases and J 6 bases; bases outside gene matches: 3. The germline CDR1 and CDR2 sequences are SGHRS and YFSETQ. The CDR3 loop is CASSFGQGNGYTF. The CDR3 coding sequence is TGCGCCAGCAGCTTTGGACAGGGTAATGGCTACACCTTC.

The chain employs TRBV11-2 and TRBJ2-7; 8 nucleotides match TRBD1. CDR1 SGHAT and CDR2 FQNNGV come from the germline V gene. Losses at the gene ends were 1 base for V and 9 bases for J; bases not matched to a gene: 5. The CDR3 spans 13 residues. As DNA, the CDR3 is TGTGCCAGCAGCTTAGGGGCAGGGGGCCGGCAGTACTTC. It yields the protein CASSLGAGGRQYF.

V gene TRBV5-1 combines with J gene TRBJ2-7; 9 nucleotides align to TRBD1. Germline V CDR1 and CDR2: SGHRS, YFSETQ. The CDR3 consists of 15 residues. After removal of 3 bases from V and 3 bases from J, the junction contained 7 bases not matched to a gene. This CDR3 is CASSSGTGLFYEQYF. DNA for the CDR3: TGCGCCAGCAGCTCCGGGACAGGGTTGTTCTACGAGCAGTACTTC. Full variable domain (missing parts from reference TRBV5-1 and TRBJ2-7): KAGVTQTPRYLIKTRGQQVTLSCSPISGHRSVSWYQQTPGQGLQFLFEYFSETQRNKGNFPGRFSGRQFSNSRSEMNVSTLELGDSALYLCASSSGTGLFYEQYFGPGTRLTVT.

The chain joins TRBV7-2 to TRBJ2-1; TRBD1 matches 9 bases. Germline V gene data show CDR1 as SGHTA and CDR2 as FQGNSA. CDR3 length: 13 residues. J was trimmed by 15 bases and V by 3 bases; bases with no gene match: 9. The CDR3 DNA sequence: TGTGCCAGCAGCTTGGGGGGACAGGGCCCTCCGTTCTTC. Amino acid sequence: CASSLGGQGPPFF.

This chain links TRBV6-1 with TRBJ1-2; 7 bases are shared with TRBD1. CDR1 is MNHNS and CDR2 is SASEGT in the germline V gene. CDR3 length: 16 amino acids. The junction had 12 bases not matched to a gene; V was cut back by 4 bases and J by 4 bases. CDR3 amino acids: CASSAETGTVLYGYTF. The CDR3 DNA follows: TGTGCCAGCAGTGCAGAGACAGGGACCGTACTCTATGGCTACACCTTC.

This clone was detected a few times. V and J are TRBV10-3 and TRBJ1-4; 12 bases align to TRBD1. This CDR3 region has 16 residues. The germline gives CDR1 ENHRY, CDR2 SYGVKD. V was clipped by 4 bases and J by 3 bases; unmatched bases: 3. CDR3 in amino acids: CAISGDRGQANEKLFF. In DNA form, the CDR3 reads TGTGCCATCAGTGGGGACAGGGGGCAAGCTAATGAAAAACTGTTTTTT.

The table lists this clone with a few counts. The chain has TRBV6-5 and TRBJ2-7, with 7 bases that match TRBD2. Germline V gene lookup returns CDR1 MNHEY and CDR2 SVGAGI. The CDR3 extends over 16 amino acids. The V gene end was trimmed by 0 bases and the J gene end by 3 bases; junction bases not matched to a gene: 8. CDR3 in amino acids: CASSYSNTGGYYEQYF. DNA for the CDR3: TGTGCCAGCAGTTACTCGAACACGGGAGGCTACTACGAGCAGTACTTC.

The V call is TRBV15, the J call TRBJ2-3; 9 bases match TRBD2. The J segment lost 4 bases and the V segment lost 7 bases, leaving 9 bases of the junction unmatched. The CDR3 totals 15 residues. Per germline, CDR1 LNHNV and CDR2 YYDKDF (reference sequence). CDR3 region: CATTPWGGRADTQYF. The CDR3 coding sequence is TGTGCCACCACCCCTTGGGGCGGGAGGGCAGATACGCAGTATTTT. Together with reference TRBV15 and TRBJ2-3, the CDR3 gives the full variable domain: DAMVIQNPRYQVTQFGKPVTLSCSQTLNHNVMYWYQQKSSQAPKLLFHYYDKDFNNEADTPDNFQSRRPNTSFCFLDIRSPGLGDTAMYLCATTPWGGRADTQYFGPGTRLTVL.

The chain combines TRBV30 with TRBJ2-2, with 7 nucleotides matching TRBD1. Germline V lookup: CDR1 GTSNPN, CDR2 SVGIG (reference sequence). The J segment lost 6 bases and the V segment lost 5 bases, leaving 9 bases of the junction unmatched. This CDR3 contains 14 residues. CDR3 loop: CAWSGTATSGELFF. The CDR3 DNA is TGTGCCTGGTCCGGGACAGCTACTTCCGGGGAGCTGTTTTTT. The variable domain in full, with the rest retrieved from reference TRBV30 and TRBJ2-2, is SQTIHQWPATLVQPVGSPLSLECTVEGTSNPNLYWYRQAAGRGLQLLFYSVGIGQISSEVPQNLSASRPQDRQFILSSKKLLLSDSGFYLCAWSGTATSGELFFGEGSRLTVL.

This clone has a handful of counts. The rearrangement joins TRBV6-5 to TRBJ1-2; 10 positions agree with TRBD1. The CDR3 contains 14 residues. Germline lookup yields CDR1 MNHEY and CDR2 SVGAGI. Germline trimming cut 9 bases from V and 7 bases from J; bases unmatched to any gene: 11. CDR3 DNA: TGTGCCAGTTCGGAGGGGACAGGGGTTCTTGGCTACACCTTC. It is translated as CASSEGTGVLGYTF.

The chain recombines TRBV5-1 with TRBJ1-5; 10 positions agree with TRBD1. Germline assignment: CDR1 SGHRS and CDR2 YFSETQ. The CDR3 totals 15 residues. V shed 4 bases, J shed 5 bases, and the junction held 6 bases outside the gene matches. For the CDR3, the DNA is TGCGCCAGCAGCACTGGACAGGGGGGACATCAGCCCCAGCATTTT. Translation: CASSTGQGGHQPQHF.

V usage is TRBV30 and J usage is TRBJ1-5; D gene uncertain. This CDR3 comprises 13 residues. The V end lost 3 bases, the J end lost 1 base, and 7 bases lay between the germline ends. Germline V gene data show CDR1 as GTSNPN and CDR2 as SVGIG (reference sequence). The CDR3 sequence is CAWSAQSNQPQHF. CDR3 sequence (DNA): TGTGCCTGGAGCGCACAGAGCAATCAGCCCCAGCATTTT.

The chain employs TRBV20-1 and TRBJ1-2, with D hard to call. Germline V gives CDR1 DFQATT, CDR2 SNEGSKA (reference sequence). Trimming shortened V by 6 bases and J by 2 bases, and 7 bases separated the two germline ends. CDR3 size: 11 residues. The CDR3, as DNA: TGCAGTGCCGAGAAAAACTATGGCTACACCTTC. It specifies CSAEKNYGYTF.

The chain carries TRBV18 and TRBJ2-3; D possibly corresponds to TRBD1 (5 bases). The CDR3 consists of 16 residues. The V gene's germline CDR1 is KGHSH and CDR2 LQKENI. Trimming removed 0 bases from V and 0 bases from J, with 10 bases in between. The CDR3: CASSPPQGSSTDTQYF. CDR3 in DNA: TGTGCCAGCTCACCACCGCAGGGATCTAGCACAGATACGCAGTATTTT. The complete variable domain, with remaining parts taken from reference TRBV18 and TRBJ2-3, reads NAGVMQNPRHLVRRRGQEARLRCSPMKGHSHVYWYRQLPEEGLKFMVYLQKENIIDESGMPKERFSAEFPKEGPSILRIQQVVRGDSAAYFCASSPPQGSSTDTQYFGPGTRLTVL.

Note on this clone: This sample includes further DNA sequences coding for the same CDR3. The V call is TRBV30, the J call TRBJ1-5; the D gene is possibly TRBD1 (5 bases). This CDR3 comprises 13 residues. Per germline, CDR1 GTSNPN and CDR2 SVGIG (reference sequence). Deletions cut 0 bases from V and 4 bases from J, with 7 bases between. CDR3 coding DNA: TGTGCCTGGAGTGTTAAGGGGAATCAGCCCCAGCATTTT. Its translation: CAWSVKGNQPQHF.

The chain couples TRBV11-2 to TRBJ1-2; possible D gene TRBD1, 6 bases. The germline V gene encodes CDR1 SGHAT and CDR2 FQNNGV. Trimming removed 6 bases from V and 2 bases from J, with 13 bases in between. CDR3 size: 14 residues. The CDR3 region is CASSPTGKNYGYTF. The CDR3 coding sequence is TGTGCCAGCAGTCCCACAGGGAAGAACTATGGCTACACCTTC.

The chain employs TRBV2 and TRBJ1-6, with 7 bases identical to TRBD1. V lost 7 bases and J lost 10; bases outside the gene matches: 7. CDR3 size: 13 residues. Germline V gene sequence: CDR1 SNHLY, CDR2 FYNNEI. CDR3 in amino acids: CASTTGHYSPLHF. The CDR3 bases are TGTGCCAGCACGACAGGGCACTACTCACCCCTCCACTTT.

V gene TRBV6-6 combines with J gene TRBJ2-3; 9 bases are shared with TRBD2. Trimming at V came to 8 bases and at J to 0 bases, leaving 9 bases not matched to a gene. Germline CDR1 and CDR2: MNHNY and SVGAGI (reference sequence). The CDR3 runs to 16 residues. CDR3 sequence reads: CASCGGGFTSTDTQYF. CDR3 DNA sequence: TGTGCCAGCTGCGGGGGGGGTTTTACTAGCACAGATACGCAGTATTTT.

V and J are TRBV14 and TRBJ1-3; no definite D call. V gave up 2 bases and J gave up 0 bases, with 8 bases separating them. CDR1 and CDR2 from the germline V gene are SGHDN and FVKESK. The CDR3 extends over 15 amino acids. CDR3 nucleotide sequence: TGTGCCAGCAGCCAATATACAGTCTCTGGAAACACCATATATTTT. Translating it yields CASSQYTVSGNTIYF.

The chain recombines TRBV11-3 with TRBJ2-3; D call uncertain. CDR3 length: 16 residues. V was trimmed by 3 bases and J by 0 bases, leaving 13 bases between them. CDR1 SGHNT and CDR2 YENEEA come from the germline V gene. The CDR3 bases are TGTGCCAGCAGCTTCAGACACCAGTCTAGCACAGATACGCAGTATTTT. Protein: CASSFRHQSSTDTQYF.

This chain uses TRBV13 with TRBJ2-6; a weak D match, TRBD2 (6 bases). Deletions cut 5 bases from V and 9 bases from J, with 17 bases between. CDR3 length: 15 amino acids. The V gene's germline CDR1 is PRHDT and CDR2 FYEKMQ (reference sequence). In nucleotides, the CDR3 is TGTGCCAGCAGCGCCGGGACTCCAGAATACAACGTCCTGACTTTC. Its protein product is CASSAGTPEYNVLTF.

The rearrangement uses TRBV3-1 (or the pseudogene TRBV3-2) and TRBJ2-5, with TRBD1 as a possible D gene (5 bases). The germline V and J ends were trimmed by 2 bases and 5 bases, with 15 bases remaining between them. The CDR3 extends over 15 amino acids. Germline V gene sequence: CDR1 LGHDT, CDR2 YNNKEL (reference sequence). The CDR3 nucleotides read TGTGCCAGCAGCCAATTGGGTGGGGCTACCGAGACCCAGTACTTC. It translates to CASSQLGGATETQYF.

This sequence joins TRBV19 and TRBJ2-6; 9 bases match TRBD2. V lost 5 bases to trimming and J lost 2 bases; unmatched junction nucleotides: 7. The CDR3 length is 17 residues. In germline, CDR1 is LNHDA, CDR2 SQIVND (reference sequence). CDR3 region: CASSLSLAGTGANVLTF. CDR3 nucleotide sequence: TGTGCCAGTAGTCTTTCTCTAGCGGGAACTGGGGCCAACGTCCTGACTTTC.

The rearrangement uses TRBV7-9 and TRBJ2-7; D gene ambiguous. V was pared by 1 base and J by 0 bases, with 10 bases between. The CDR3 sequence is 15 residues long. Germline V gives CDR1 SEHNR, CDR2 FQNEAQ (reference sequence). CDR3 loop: CASSLGTTSSYEQYF. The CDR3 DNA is TGTGCCAGCAGCTTAGGTACCACAAGCTCCTACGAGCAGTACTTC.